The clone carrying this T cell receptor beta chain was detected once. V was cut by 1 base and J by 5 bases, with 15 bases left in between. Per the germline V gene, CDR1 is MGHRA and CDR2 is YSYEKL. This CDR3 spans 15 amino acids. The data belong to a study of blood T cell repertoires in COVID-19. For the study at large: Researchers got acute and convalescent COVID-19 samples from the United States, Italy and Spain. PBMCs, B-cell-depleted T cells, or T cells were the source of the cDNA or gDNA that made up the material.

Source study methods: How many nucleated cells were present was estimated from reference gene primer amplification. The data were produced by immunoSEQ multiplex PCR, yet TCRdb's version contains in-frame clones alone and is incomplete. The V and J calls and clone size were taken over from that table, and D and trimming were inferred from the DNA. The data hold around 250,000 clones, with 86% observed a single time. The J gene is TRBJ2-7, the V gene TRBV4-1; TRBD1 is a possible D gene (5 bases). Sequenced sample: peripheral blood. The source is a man aged 55-75 years with acute or convalescent COVID-19. CDR3 in DNA: TGCGCCAGCAGCCAAGTCCCCCAGGGCCAGAACGAGCAGTACTTC. This encodes CASSQVPQGQNEQYF.